The T cell receptor beta chain under discussion was sequenced for a study of early stage breast cancer tumors. Produced via immunoSEQ multiplex PCR; TCRdb's table is partial and in-frame only. Among about 6,000 clones listed, approximately 78% were seen once. Findings and caveats of the study: Most shared enriched TCRB sequences were commonly generated ones.

Trimming shortened V by 2 bases and J by 5 bases, and 12 bases separated the two germline ends. The CDR3 spans 14 residues. Germline loops: CDR1 SGHTA, CDR2 FQGTGA. As for this clone: No antigen is known for it.

The sample taken for sequencing was normal breast tissue next to the tumor. The receptor's source is a person between 65 and 79 years old with breast cancer. V and J are TRBV7-3 and TRBJ2-5; D might be TRBD2 (6 bases). The CDR3 bases are TGTGCCAGCAGCTTACAAGGCAGCGGGGAGACCCAGTACTTC. Protein sequence: CASSLQGSGETQYF.